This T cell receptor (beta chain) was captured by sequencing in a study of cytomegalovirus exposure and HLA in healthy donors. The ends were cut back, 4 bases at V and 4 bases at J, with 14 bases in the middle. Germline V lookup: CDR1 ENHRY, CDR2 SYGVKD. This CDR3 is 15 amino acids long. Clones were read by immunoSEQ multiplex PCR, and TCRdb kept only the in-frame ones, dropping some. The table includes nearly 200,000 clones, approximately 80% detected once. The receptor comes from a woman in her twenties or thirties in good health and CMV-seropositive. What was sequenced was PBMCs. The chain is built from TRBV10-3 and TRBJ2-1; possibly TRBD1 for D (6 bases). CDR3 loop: CAISVRSGTYNEQFF. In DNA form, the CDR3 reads TGTGCCATCAGTGTCCGTTCGGGGACATACAATGAGCAGTTCTTC.